The 3 T cell receptor beta chains presented below share a single source sample, sequenced in a study of early T cells in non-severe SARS-CoV-2 infection. A single record per CDR3 protein comes from TCRdb applying MiXCR to the 5' RACE reads. The table lists 100,000 or so distinct CDR3 sequences, around 17% of them singletons. The source was whole blood, collected at baseline. All receptors come from an adult who was a healthcare worker with PCR-confirmed SARS-CoV-2 infection or an uninfected control (not recorded which).

This clonotype was seen a few times. V gene TRBV20-1 combines with J gene TRBJ2-7; D call uncertain. Trimming stripped 6 bases from V and 3 bases from J, with 12 bases between. The CDR3 extends over 12 amino acids. CDR1 DFQATT and CDR2 SNEGSKA come from the germline V gene (reference sequence). The CDR3 bases are TGCAGTGCCCCAGGACCGTTCTACGAGCAGTACTTC. Translated, it gives CSAPGPFYEQYF.

This rearrangement joins TRBV11-2 to TRBJ2-7, with TRBD2 identical over 9 bases. J gave up 0 bases and V 6 bases, and 6 bases lay outside the gene matches. The CDR3 extends over 15 amino acids. Per germline, CDR1 SGHAT and CDR2 FQNNGV. As DNA, the CDR3 is TGTGCCAGCAGAGGACTAGCGAGGAGCTCCTACGAGCAGTACTTC. Translated, it gives CASRGLARSSYEQYF.

This clonotype has a handful of counts. The rearrangement links TRBV12-3 or TRBV12-4 to TRBJ2-5; 10 bases match TRBD1. After removal of 3 bases from V and 1 base from J, the junction contained 2 bases not matched to a gene. CDR3 size: 15 residues. The CDR3 sequence is CASSLGQGPQETQYF. The CDR3 nucleotides are TGTGCCAGCAGTTTGGGACAGGGGCCCCAAGAGACCCAGTACTTC.